This TCR beta chain was obtained from a study of blood T cell repertoires in COVID-19 (dated by TCRdb to 2019 to 2021). Turning to the overall study: Samples from collaborators originated in the United States, Italy and Spain and spanned both the acute and convalescent phases of COVID-19. The prospective study material was composed of cDNA or gDNA derived from T cells, B-cell-depleted T cells, or PBMCs. Deeply sampled blood TCRbeta repertoires from subjects exposed to, actively infected with, or recovered from COVID-19 were included in the dataset. A freely available public database, intended as a resource for researchers studying the immune response to SARS-CoV-2, is where the repertoires were released. Samples were obtained from the ongoing ImmuneRACE study (first 160 participants) and from about 1,300 subjects provided by 6 global collaborators. A de-identified subject ID, COVID-19 status, age in years and sex were almost always included in the sample metadata. Where available, HLA class I and class II types were taken from metadata supplied by the sample provider and were not determined by assay-based typing.

CDR3 length: 15 amino acids, cysteine to phenylalanine. Of the read, only the CDR3 DNA is kept; its 45 bases are in frame from base 1. At the junction V is shortened by 6 bases and J by 7 bases, with 16 bases in between. CDR1 SGHTA and CDR2 FQGTGA are derived from the germline V gene. Collaborating institutions collected whole blood in K2EDTA tubes following their own protocols. For TCRbeta analysis, collaborators shipped samples as frozen whole blood, isolated PBMCs, or DNA extracted from either of those sample types. What the authors observed across the whole study: The amount of clinical and demographic metadata varied by source and participant and was provided uncurated.

About this clone: The antigen it binds to is not known. Per-nucleotide qualities are absent, and no much larger clonotype sits a single base away.

TCRbeta CDR3 regions were amplified from genomic DNA using the immunoSEQ Assay, a bias-controlled multiplex PCR. The study's own analysis went as follows. The number of nucleated cells in each sample was estimated from the amplification of reference gene primers within the assay. To quantify the absolute abundance of each unique TCRbeta CDR3 rearrangement, sequence reads were collapsed and filtered. For each sample, productive Simpson clonality was calculated as the square root of Simpson's diversity index across productive rearrangements. The clones in this table, taken by TCRdb from immuneACCESS, are in-frame only. Not every clone is retained; where verified, under half of the shortfall comes from an unresolved V gene, and the cause of the rest is unknown. That table gives V, J and clone size, and the DNA gave D and trimming. The sample table contains around 140,000 clones; only one count was recorded for roughly 90% of them. Over 0.85% of the sample belongs to the ten largest clones.

Sequencing was carried out using peripheral blood. This TCR came from a woman aged 45 to 65 with acute or convalescent COVID-19. The sequence links TRBV7-3 to TRBJ1-6, with the D gene not clear enough to name. The CDR3: CASSVGLLPNSPLHF. In nucleotides, the sequence is TGTGCCAGCAGTGTGGGCCTCCTGCCCAATTCACCCCTCCACTTT. Extended through the reference TRBV7-3 and TRBJ1-6 proteins, this CDR3 yields the full variable domain: GAGVSQTPSNKVTEKGKYVELRCDPISGHTALYWYRQSLGQGPEFLIYFQGTGAADDSGLPNDRFFAVRPEGSVSTLKIQRTERGDSAVYLCASSVGLLPNSPLHFGNGTRLTVT.